This T cell receptor beta chain derives from a study of shared clonotypes between healthy human individuals. Study-wide points: It was expected that sequencing depth would affect clonotype sharing among donors. Clonotypes shared by all four donors outscored non-shared clonotypes in generation probability.

Researchers ran the assay at a deep level. Every subset had its genomic DNA shared out evenly among several immunoSEQ plates. Profiled with immunoSEQ multiplex PCR; TCRdb holds only in-frame clones, not every one. The table has around 600,000 clones, about 95% seen once; the top ten hold over 0.1%. On this clone: Its matching antigen is unknown.

CD8 cells regarded as naive lacked CD45RO, were positively chosen for CCR7, and omitted terminally differentiated effector memory CD45RA+ cells. V was clipped by 6 bases and J by 6 bases, with 16 bases between them. The germline V gene encodes CDR1 PRHDT and CDR2 FYEKMQ (reference sequence). CDR3 length equals 14 residues. This sequence joins TRBV13 and TRBJ2-3; TRBD1 is a possible D gene (5 bases). The receptor comes from a woman aged 25 to 39 in good health. Sequenced: naive CD8+ T cells sorted from blood. CDR3 sequence: CASSPRRGRDTQYF. The CDR3 coding sequence is TGTGCCAGCAGTCCCAGAAGGGGTCGGGATACGCAGTATTTT. The whole variable domain, filled in from reference TRBV13 and TRBJ2-3, reads AAGVIQSPRHLIKEKRETATLKCYPIPRHDTVYWYQQGPGQDPQFLISFYEKMQSDKGSIPDRFSAQQFSDYHSELNMSSLELGDSALYFCASSPRRGRDTQYFGPGTRLTVL.